Described below is a single T cell receptor (beta chain) sequence and its context. Its antigen is unidentified. These data originate in a study of T cell responses to AZD1222 COVID-19 vaccine. Looked up from germline, CDR1 is MNHEY and CDR2 is SMNVEV (reference sequence). The CDR3 loop spans 14 amino acids. V dropped 2 bases and J dropped 7 bases, with 12 bases sitting between them. The data were produced by immunoSEQ multiplex PCR, yet TCRdb's version contains in-frame clones alone and is incomplete. The sample lists approximately 180,000 clones, just under 95% occurring once. Study-level points and caveats: Sampling that yielded the repertoires occurred only after the peak T cell response. Baseline seropositives among AZD1222 recipients totaled only 5 to 7.

Sequenced here: peripheral blood, sampled 28 days after the second dose of the MenACWY control vaccine. This clonotype was obtained from an adult who received the MenACWY meningococcal vaccine as a control. The V gene is TRBV27, the J gene TRBJ1-5; D ambiguous. CDR3 DNA sequence: TGTGCCAGCAGTTTACTGAATCCCGGACAGCCCCAGCATTTT. This encodes CASSLLNPGQPQHF.